This is a list of T cell receptor beta chains from one sample in a study of T cells in Graves' hyperthyroidism and ophthalmopathy. TCRdb analysed the multiplex PCR reads with MiXCR anew, one entry per CDR3 protein. The sample lists some 770,000 distinct CDR3 sequences, about a sixth occurring once. Sample: blood. The source is a man aged 18 to 30 with Graves' hyperthyroidism. Both conserved end residues are part of each CDR3. The order of the fields is D gene, V gene, clone size, CDR3 length, J gene, CDR3 protein, CDR3 DNA. D genes are given only for firm matches. Expanded clones get a size class; other rows say once, few or many, or leave the size out.

D: -; V: TRBV19; size: -; length: 14; J: TRBJ2-1; CDR3: CASSTLDSGNEQFF; DNA: TGTGCCAGTAGTACCCTAGATTCTGGCAATGAGCAGTTCTTC
D: -; V: TRBV7-2; size: many; length: 15; J: TRBJ2-1; CDR3: CASSLAASGQGEQFF; DNA: TGTGCCAGCAGCTTAGCCGCCTCGGGGCAGGGAGAGCAGTTCTTC
D: -; V: TRBV4-3; size: -; length: 14; J: TRBJ2-3; CDR3: CASSQDGRSDTQYF; DNA: TGCGCCAGCAGCCAAGATGGACGAAGTGATACGCAGTATTTT
D: TRBD1; V: TRBV20-1; size: many; length: 13; J: TRBJ1-6; CDR3: CSAKGQGGSPLHF; DNA: TGCAGTGCTAAGGGACAGGGTGGATCACCCCTCCACTTT
D: -; V: TRBV20-1; size: -; length: 13; J: TRBJ2-2; CDR3: CSVRTSNTGELFF; DNA: TGCAGTGTAAGGACTTCTAACACCGGGGAGCTGTTTTTT
D: -; V: TRBV28; size: many; length: 13; J: TRBJ2-7; CDR3: CASGAVSSYEQYF; DNA: TGTGCCAGCGGAGCCGTTAGCTCCTACGAGCAGTACTTC
D: TRBD2; V: TRBV6-1; size: many; length: 17; J: TRBJ2-1; CDR3: CANLLRGGGSSYNEQFF; DNA: TGTGCCAACCTCTTACGGGGAGGCGGGAGCTCCTACAATGAGCAGTTCTTC
D: TRBD1; V: TRBV20-1; size: few; length: 14; J: TRBJ1-2; CDR3: CSATGTGRFYGYTF; DNA: TGCAGTGCTACCGGGACAGGGAGATTCTATGGCTACACCTTC
D: TRBD2; V: TRBV19; size: -; length: 16; J: TRBJ2-1; CDR3: CASSSGLAGDYNEQFF; DNA: TGTGCCAGTAGCTCAGGACTAGCGGGAGACTACAATGAGCAGTTCTTC
D: TRBD1; V: TRBV4-1; size: -; length: 15; J: TRBJ2-7; CDR3: CASSQATGGGYEQYF; DNA: TGCGCCAGCAGCCAAGCGACAGGGGGCGGCTACGAGCAGTACTTC
D: -; V: TRBV7-6; size: many; length: 14; J: TRBJ1-1; CDR3: CASSLYEGNTEAFF; DNA: TGTGCCAGCAGCTTATATGAGGGAAACACTGAAGCTTTCTTT
D: TRBD1; V: TRBV20-1; size: many; length: 14; J: TRBJ2-4; CDR3: CSAADRGAKNIQYF; DNA: TGCAGTGCTGCGGACAGGGGAGCCAAAAACATTCAGTACTTC
D: -; V: TRBV20-1; size: -; length: 14; J: TRBJ1-1; CDR3: CSASLHGPKTEAFF; DNA: TGCAGTGCTAGCCTTCACGGTCCAAAAACTGAAGCTTTCTTT
D: -; V: TRBV28; size: many; length: 15; J: TRBJ2-5; CDR3: CASSFRGRPQETQYF; DNA: TGTGCCAGCAGTTTTCGAGGGAGGCCCCAAGAGACCCAGTACTTC
D: -; V: TRBV7-3; size: many; length: 15; J: TRBJ2-5; CDR3: CASSLIQGKGETQYF; DNA: TGTGCCAGCAGCCTCATACAGGGAAAGGGAGAGACCCAGTACTTC
D: -; V: TRBV4-1; size: few; length: 15; J: TRBJ1-4; CDR3: CASSRDRALNEKLFF; DNA: TGCGCCAGCAGCCGGGACCGGGCCCTAAATGAAAAACTGTTTTTT
D: -; V: TRBV3-1; size: -; length: 14; J: TRBJ2-5; CDR3: CASSPPRGGETQYF; DNA: TGTGCCAGCAGCCCCCCACGGGGCGGCGAGACCCAGTACTTC
D: -; V: TRBV11-3; size: many; length: 15; J: TRBJ2-2; CDR3: CASGGGRENTGELFF; DNA: TGTGCCAGCGGGGGTGGCAGGGAGAACACCGGGGAGCTGTTTTTT
D: -; V: TRBV28; size: -; length: 15; J: TRBJ1-5; CDR3: CASSGLLGGNQPQHF; DNA: TGTGCCAGCAGTGGACTCCTTGGTGGCAATCAGCCCCAGCATTTT
D: -; V: TRBV28; size: many; length: 13; J: TRBJ2-7; CDR3: CASSLFTNYEQYF; DNA: TGTGCCAGCAGTTTATTCACTAACTACGAGCAGTACTTC